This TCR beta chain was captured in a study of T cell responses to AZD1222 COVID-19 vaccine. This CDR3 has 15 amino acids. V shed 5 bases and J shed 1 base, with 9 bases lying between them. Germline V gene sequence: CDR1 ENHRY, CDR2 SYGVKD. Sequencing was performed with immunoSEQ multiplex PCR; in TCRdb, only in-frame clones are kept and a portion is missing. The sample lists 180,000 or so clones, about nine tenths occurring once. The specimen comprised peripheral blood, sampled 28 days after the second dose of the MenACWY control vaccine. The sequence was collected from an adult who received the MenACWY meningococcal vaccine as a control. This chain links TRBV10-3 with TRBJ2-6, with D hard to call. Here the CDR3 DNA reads TGTGCCATCAGTTCGACCTATTCTGGGGCCAACGTCCTGACTTTC. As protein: CAISSTYSGANVLTF.